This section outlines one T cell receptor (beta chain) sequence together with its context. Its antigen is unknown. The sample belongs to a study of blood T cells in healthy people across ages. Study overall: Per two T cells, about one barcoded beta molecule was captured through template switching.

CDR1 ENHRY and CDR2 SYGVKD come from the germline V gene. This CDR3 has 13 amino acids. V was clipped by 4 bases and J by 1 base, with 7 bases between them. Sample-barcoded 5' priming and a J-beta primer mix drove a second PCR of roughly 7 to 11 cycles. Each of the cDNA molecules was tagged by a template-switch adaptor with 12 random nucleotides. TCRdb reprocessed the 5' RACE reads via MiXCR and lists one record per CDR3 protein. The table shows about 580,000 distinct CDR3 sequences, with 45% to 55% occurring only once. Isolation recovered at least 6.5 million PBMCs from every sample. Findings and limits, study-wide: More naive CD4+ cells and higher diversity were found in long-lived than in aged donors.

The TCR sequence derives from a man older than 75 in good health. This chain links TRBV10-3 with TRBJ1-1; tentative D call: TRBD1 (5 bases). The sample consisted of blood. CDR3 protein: CAISGQTNTEAFF. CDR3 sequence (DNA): TGTGCCATCAGTGGACAGACGAACACTGAAGCTTTCTTT.